This T cell receptor (beta chain) is drawn from a study of T cell responses to AZD1222 COVID-19 vaccine. With V trimmed by 1 base and J by 4 bases, 6 bases remained unmatched. There are 15 residues in the CDR3. Germline V gene data show CDR1 as SGHNT and CDR2 as YYREEE (reference sequence). Points on this clone: Its antigen is undetermined.

TCRdb's table, derived via immunoSEQ multiplex PCR, lists solely in-frame clones and lacks some. The sample records 90,000 to 120,000 clones, about 90% being singletons. Study observations and caveats: Only 5 to 7 AZD1222 recipients were seropositive at baseline.

The specimen was peripheral blood, collected on day 0 of AZD1222 vaccination. V and J are TRBV5-4 and TRBJ1-2; 8 bases match TRBD1. The origin of this receptor is an adult in good health. CDR3 nucleotides: TGTGCCAGCAGCTTGCATCAGGACAGGGTCTATGGCTACACCTTC. Translated, it gives CASSLHQDRVYGYTF. The full variable domain, its missing parts supplied by reference TRBV5-4 and TRBJ1-2, is ETGVTQSPTHLIKTRGQQVTLRCSSQSGHNTVSWYQQALGQGPQFIFQYYREEENGRGNFPPRFSGLQFPNYSSELNVNALELDDSALYLCASSLHQDRVYGYTFGSGTRLTVV.